Detailed here is one T cell receptor beta chain. Its antigen remains unidentified. This record comes from a study of chemoradiotherapy in HPV16-positive cancers. Study summary: Functional T-cell assays on two HPV16-positive patients' cells defined candidate HPV-specific clones and common TCR motifs. Study outcomes and limitations: In HPV16-positive patients, HPV-responsive T-cell expansion tracked better recurrence-free survival. Functional assays defining HPV-specific T cells used only a couple of HPV16-positive patients.

Repertoires were sampled repeatedly during chemoradiotherapy. V was pared by 4 bases and J by 7 bases, with 18 bases between. The CDR3 spans 14 residues. Germline values: CDR1 SGDLS, CDR2 YYNGEE. This table comes from immunoSEQ multiplex PCR, and its TCRdb copy is limited to in-frame clones, with some not included. This table holds about 5,500 clones, about 78% found once. The sample was taken from a patient who underwent chemoradiotherapy. This TCR was sampled from a human donor with HPV-associated anogenital cancer. J is TRBJ2-7 and V is TRBV9; D could derive from TRBD1 or TRBD2 (5 bases each). CDR3 DNA: TGTGCCAGCAGCTCTGGGACCGCCGAGAGGGAGCAGTACTTC. Protein: CASSSGTAEREQYF.